Each of the 29 T cell receptor beta chains below was sequenced from the same sample in a study of long-term antiretroviral therapy in people with HIV. Sequencing relied on immunoSEQ assay v3.0, run at survey level. Assay: immunoSEQ multiplex PCR; the TCRdb copy retains only in-frame clones and omits some. Counted here are 19,000 or so clones, 80% occurring once; the ten biggest clones make up roughly 10%. Sequenced here: unsorted PBMCs, sampled 0.2 years after starting antiretroviral therapy. The receptors were sampled from a woman aged 40 to 50 with HIV.

The chain couples TRBV19 to TRBJ2-1, with TRBD2 matching 12 bases. This CDR3 contains 11 residues. V lost 10 bases and J lost 16; bases outside the gene matches: 8. Germline CDR1 LNHDA, CDR2 SQIVND (reference sequence). CDR3 sequence reads: CATLAGGGFFF. The CDR3 region has the DNA TGTGCCACTCTAGCGGGGGGGGGTTTTTTCTTC.

The chain links TRBV19 to TRBJ2-3; TRBD2 matches at 8 bases. The germline V gene encodes CDR1 LNHDA and CDR2 SQIVND (reference sequence). After removal of 4 bases from V and 0 bases from J, the junction contained 6 bases not matched to a gene. The CDR3 has 16 amino acids. CDR3 sequence (DNA): TGTGCCAGTAGTAAGGCTAGCGGGTTTAGCACAGATACGCAGTATTTT. Protein: CASSKASGFSTDTQYF.

A single count supports this clone. This chain joins TRBV4-3 and TRBJ1-4; possibly TRBD1 for D (5 bases). Germline V lookup: CDR1 LGHNA, CDR2 YSLEER. Trimming shortened V by 3 bases and J by 8 bases, and 16 bases separated the two germline ends. The CDR3 has 15 residues. The CDR3 spells CASSQGQGLEEKLFF. In DNA form, the CDR3 reads TGCGCCAGCAGCCAGGGGCAGGGATTAGAAGAAAAACTGTTTTTT.

This clone was counted only a few times. This sequence joins TRBV27 and TRBJ1-6; TRBD1 is a possible D gene (6 bases). The germline V gene has CDR1 MNHEY and CDR2 SMNVEV (reference sequence). The V and J ends lost 3 bases and 11 bases respectively, with 11 bases between them. CDR3 size: 13 residues. The CDR3 region has the DNA TGTGCCAGCAGTTTGGGGGGCTTTACACCCCTCCACTTT. Protein sequence: CASSLGGFTPLHF.

This clone was seen just once. The CDR3 reads CSAHLAITGELFF. In DNA, the CDR3 is TGCAGCGCCCATTTGGCTATAACCGGGGAGCTGTTTTTT. The rearrangement links TRBV29-1 to TRBJ2-2, with no clear D. The germline CDR1 and CDR2 sequences are SQVTM and ANQGSEA. Trimming cost V 7 bases and J 5 bases, with 14 bases left between them. The CDR3 runs to 13 residues.

For this clone: This same CDR3 is encoded by further DNA sequences in the sample. The chain carries TRBV11-2 and TRBJ2-7; D may correspond to TRBD1 or TRBD2 (6 bases each). CDR1 and CDR2 from the germline V gene are SGHAT and FQNNGV. There are 12 residues in the CDR3. The ends were cut back, 5 bases at V and 6 bases at J, with 11 bases in the middle. The chain's CDR3 is CASSLGGFEQYF. The CDR3 DNA reads TGTGCCAGCAGCCTAGGGGGGTTCGAGCAGTACTTC.

The chain is built from TRBV10-2 and TRBJ1-1; 10 nucleotides match TRBD1. CDR1 is WSHSY, CDR2 SAAADI, per germline. Losses at the gene ends were 4 bases for V and 1 base for J; bases not matched to a gene: 9. The CDR3 spans 17 residues. CDR3 in amino acids: CASSALGQGIQNTEAFF. CDR3 DNA sequence: TGCGCCAGCAGTGCACTGGGACAGGGGATTCAGAACACTGAAGCTTTCTTT.

The chain uses TRBV29-1 and TRBJ2-5, with D unclear. V lost 6 bases to trimming and J lost 0 bases, with 2 bases between them. The CDR3 covers 10 residues. CDR1 SQVTM and CDR2 ANQGSEA come from the germline V gene. CDR3 amino acids: CSVYQETQYF. CDR3 DNA: TGCAGCGTCTACCAAGAGACCCAGTACTTC. The entire variable domain, with the rest obtained from reference TRBV29-1 and TRBJ2-5, is as follows: SAVISQKPSRDICQRGTSLTIQCQVDSQVTMMFWYRQQPGQSLTLIATANQGSEATYESGFVIDKFPISRPNLTFSTLTVSNMSPEDSSIYLCSVYQETQYFGPGTRLLVL.

This sequence joins TRBV19 and TRBJ1-1; D gene ambiguous. Trimming pared 2 bases from V and 7 bases from J, leaving 14 bases between. There are 14 residues in the CDR3. CDR1 is LNHDA and CDR2 is SQIVND in the germline V gene (reference sequence). The chain's CDR3 is CASSILTSGGEAFF. Written as DNA, the CDR3 is TGTGCCAGTAGTATATTGACGTCGGGTGGTGAAGCTTTCTTT.

The rearrangement joins TRBV19 to TRBJ1-5, with 9 positions matching TRBD1. From germline, CDR1 is LNHDA and CDR2 SQIVND (reference sequence). The CDR3 contains 16 residues. Trimming cost V 5 bases and J 1 base; bases outside gene matches: 6. CDR3 amino acids: CASSVTGGWSNQPQHF. The CDR3 DNA follows: TGTGCCAGTAGTGTAACAGGGGGCTGGAGCAATCAGCCCCAGCATTTT.

The chain links TRBV18 to TRBJ2-3; 8 bases match TRBD2. This CDR3 contains 16 residues. With 2 bases clipped from V and 4 bases from J, the junction kept 8 bases outside the gene matches. Germline V gene sequence: CDR1 KGHSH, CDR2 LQKENI. For the CDR3, the DNA is TGTGCCAGCTCACCAGCCGGGGGGGCCCTGGCAGATACGCAGTATTTT. Translation gives CASSPAGGALADTQYF.

This sequence joins TRBV19 and TRBJ1-5, with D hard to call. Germline assignment: CDR1 LNHDA and CDR2 SQIVND (reference sequence). Trimming stripped 3 bases from V and 0 bases from J, with 9 bases between. The CDR3 has 15 residues. The CDR3 DNA reads as TGTGCCAGTAGTATTTCTGCGTATAGCAATCAGCCCCAGCATTTT. This translates into CASSISAYSNQPQHF.

The V gene is TRBV5-6, the J gene TRBJ2-3; 12 bases match TRBD2. CDR3 length equals 17 residues. V trimming: 0 bases; J trimming: 5 bases; junction bases outside the gene matches: 7. Looked up from germline, CDR1 is SGHDT and CDR2 is YYEEEE. In DNA form, the CDR3 reads TGTGCCAGCAGCTTGGTGGCTAGCGGGGGGGCCGAAGATACGCAGTATTTT. This translates into CASSLVASGGAEDTQYF.

This chain connects TRBV5-4 to TRBJ2-7, with D tentatively TRBD2 (5 bases). Between the trimmed V and J ends, which lost 3 bases and 3 bases, there was a span of 13 bases. The length of the CDR3 is 14 residues. Germline V CDR1 and CDR2: SGHNT, YYREEE (reference sequence). CDR3 protein: CASSSQDAGYEQYF. In DNA, the CDR3 is TGTGCCAGCAGCTCGCAAGACGCGGGCTACGAGCAGTACTTC. Based on the CDR3 plus reference TRBV5-4 and TRBJ2-7, the full variable domain is ETGVTQSPTHLIKTRGQQVTLRCSSQSGHNTVSWYQQALGQGPQFIFQYYREEENGRGNFPPRFSGLQFPNYSSELNVNALELDDSALYLCASSSQDAGYEQYFGPGTRLTVT.

The chain employs TRBV29-1 and TRBJ1-1, with 7 bases fitting TRBD1. The CDR3 totals 13 residues. V lost 4 bases, J lost 1 base, and 3 bases stayed unmatched. Looked up from germline, CDR1 is SQVTM and CDR2 is ANQGSEA. CDR3 loop: CSVVRDRNTEAFF. The CDR3 DNA reads TGCAGCGTTGTCCGGGACAGGAACACTGAAGCTTTCTTT.

DNA of the CDR3: TGTGCCAGCAGCCCGTCCGGGACGATTAGCTCCTATAATTCACCCCTCCACTTT. Its translation: CASSPSGTISSYNSPLHF. The rearrangement joins TRBV7-9 to TRBJ1-6; D might be TRBD1 (5 bases). The germline CDR1 and CDR2 sequences are SEHNR and FQNEAQ (reference sequence). Deletions cut 5 bases from V and 0 bases from J, with 17 bases between. CDR3 length: 18 residues.

The chain uses TRBV5-6 and TRBJ2-7, with TRBD1 as a possible D gene (5 bases). CDR1 is SGHDT and CDR2 is YYEEEE in the germline V gene. This CDR3 region has 13 residues. Deletions cut 3 bases from V and 1 base from J, with 8 bases between. CDR3 nucleotide sequence: TGTGCCAGCAGCTGGGGCGGATCCTACGAGCAGTACTTC. Its translation is CASSWGGSYEQYF.

The chain combines TRBV27 with TRBJ2-3; either TRBD1 or TRBD2 may supply D (5 bases each). CDR3 length: 13 residues. Per the germline V gene, CDR1 is MNHEY and CDR2 is SMNVEV (reference sequence). Trimming took 4 bases from V and 9 from J, leaving 14 bases between them. The CDR3 DNA is TGTGCCAGCAGTTGGTCAAGTTGGGACACGCAGTATTTT. It yields the protein CASSWSSWDTQYF.

The J gene is TRBJ1-2, the V gene TRBV7-9, with D possibly matching TRBD1 (5 bases). The CDR3 runs 14 residues. V was pared by 3 bases and J by 7 bases, with 15 bases between. Germline-derived CDR1 and CDR2 are SEHNR and FQNEAQ (reference sequence). The CDR3 loop reads CASSFSIQGAGYTF. The CDR3, as DNA: TGTGCCAGCAGCTTCAGTATTCAGGGAGCTGGCTACACCTTC. Variable domain in full (rest from reference TRBV7-9 and TRBJ1-2): DTGVSQNPRHKITKRGQNVTFRCDPISEHNRLYWYRQTLGQGPEFLTYFQNEAQLEKSRLLSDRFSAERPKGSFSTLEIQRTEQGDSAMYLCASSFSIQGAGYTFGSGTRLTVV.

The rearrangement links TRBV28 to TRBJ1-4; D not resolved. V gave up 5 bases and J gave up 8 bases, with 18 bases separating them. The V gene's germline CDR1 is MDHEN and CDR2 SYDVKM. This CDR3 contains 15 residues. Written as DNA, the CDR3 is TGTGCCAGCAGTGGGTACGAGGGTCAGAGGGAAAAACTGTTTTTT. The encoded protein is CASSGYEGQREKLFF.

The chain recombines TRBV19 with TRBJ2-6; D possibly corresponds to TRBD1 (6 bases). The CDR3 runs 15 residues. V was cut by 6 bases and J by 2 bases, with 11 bases left in between. The germline CDR1 and CDR2 sequences are LNHDA and SQIVND (reference sequence). Written as DNA, the CDR3 is TGTGCCAGTAGCTCGAAGGGGGCTGGGGCCAACGTCCTGACTTTC. It codes for CASSSKGAGANVLTF.

The rearrangement links TRBV29-1 to TRBJ1-1; D is possibly TRBD1 (5 bases). CDR1 is SQVTM and CDR2 is ANQGSEA in the germline V gene. The ends were cut back, 4 bases at V and 0 bases at J, with 9 bases in the middle. The CDR3 spans 13 residues. The CDR3 bases are TGCAGCGTTGCGACAGAAATGAACACTGAAGCTTTCTTT. It specifies CSVATEMNTEAFF.

This chain joins TRBV5-5 and TRBJ1-2, with 8 bases that match TRBD1. The CDR3 covers 14 residues. The V and J ends lost 4 bases and 7 bases, in that order; junction bases with no gene match: 9. Per the germline V gene, CDR1 is SGHKS and CDR2 is YYEKEE (reference sequence). This CDR3 is CASSPVQGARGYTF. For the CDR3, the DNA is TGTGCCAGCAGCCCCGTGCAGGGGGCGCGTGGCTACACCTTC.

The chain combines TRBV18 with TRBJ2-7; TRBD1 agrees at 7 bases. Germline loops: CDR1 KGHSH, CDR2 LQKENI. V dropped 7 bases and J dropped 6; count of bases not matched to a gene: 9. This CDR3 has 13 amino acids. In DNA, the CDR3 is TGTGCCAGCTTTGGCGTGGGACAGCTCGAGCAGTACTTC. Its translation: CASFGVGQLEQYF. Full variable domain (remainder filled in from reference TRBV18 and TRBJ2-7): NAGVMQNPRHLVRRRGQEARLRCSPMKGHSHVYWYRQLPEEGLKFMVYLQKENIIDESGMPKERFSAEFPKEGPSILRIQQVVRGDSAAYFCASFGVGQLEQYFGPGTRLTVT.

The chain links TRBV5-1 to TRBJ2-3, with D possibly being TRBD1 (6 bases). With 2 bases removed from V and 2 bases from J, the gap between germline ends came to 9 bases. The CDR3 runs 14 residues. The germline CDR1 and CDR2 sequences are SGHRS and YFSETQ. For the CDR3, the DNA is TGCGCCAGCAGCTTCGACAGGCTCACAGATACGCAGTATTTT. Its translation: CASSFDRLTDTQYF.

The chain has TRBV5-1 and TRBJ2-2; 9 positions agree with TRBD1. Germline CDR1 reads SGHRS; CDR2 reads YFSETQ. V was pared by 2 bases and J by 5 bases, with 13 bases of the junction left unmatched. The CDR3 is 18 amino acids. CDR3 sequence reads: CASSLPGQGSSRTGELFF. The CDR3 coding sequence is TGCGCCAGCAGCTTACCGGGACAGGGATCCTCGAGGACCGGGGAGCTGTTTTTT.

V usage is TRBV25-1 and J usage is TRBJ1-1; D call uncertain. Germline CDR1 is MGHDK and CDR2 is SYGVNS. Trimming stripped 9 bases from V and 5 bases from J, with 22 bases between. This CDR3 contains 15 residues. DNA for the CDR3: TGTGCCAGTAGCCTCTGGTTCCAAGCGGGGACTGAAGCTTTCTTT. Its translation is CASSLWFQAGTEAFF.

The chain carries TRBV27 and TRBJ1-5; a possible D gene is TRBD1 (6 bases). Per the germline V gene, CDR1 is MNHEY and CDR2 is SMNVEV (reference sequence). The CDR3 is 14 residues long. Trimming took 5 bases from V and 9 from J, leaving 17 bases between them. The CDR3 DNA is TGTGCCAGCAGTCCCGGACAGTCTAGTACGCCCCAGCATTTT. Translation gives CASSPGQSSTPQHF.

This chain uses TRBV2 with TRBJ2-1, with 11 bases that match TRBD1. Unmatched junction bases numbered 5, after V lost 6 bases and J lost 7 bases. This CDR3 has 14 residues. Germline loops: CDR1 SNHLY, CDR2 FYNNEI. In DNA, the CDR3 is TGTGCCAGCAGGGAGGGACAGGGGGGAAATGAGCAGTTCTTC. This gives the protein CASREGQGGNEQFF.